This record concerns one T cell receptor beta chain sequence. The antigen remains undetermined. This specimen comes from a study of cytomegalovirus exposure and HLA in healthy donors. General study findings and limits: Analysis performed later found roughly 17,000 TCR beta sequences associated with HLA alleles at 0.05 false discovery rate.

V gave up 2 bases and J gave up 0 bases, with 10 bases separating them. The CDR3 extends over 16 amino acids. The V gene's germline CDR1 is KGHSH and CDR2 LQKENI. PCR was performed using 60 Vbeta and 13 Jbeta primers. Method: immunoSEQ multiplex PCR; TCRdb's copy keeps in-frame clones and lacks some. The sample consists of 75,000 to 90,000 clones, around 78% of them appearing once. What was sequenced was PBMCs. The TCR was taken from a male donor in good health and CMV-seropositive. This chain connects TRBV18 to TRBJ2-2, with D perhaps TRBD2 (6 bases). CDR3 amino acids: CASSPRPSANTGELFF. DNA for the CDR3: TGTGCCAGCTCACCAAGGCCTAGCGCGAACACCGGGGAGCTGTTTTTT.